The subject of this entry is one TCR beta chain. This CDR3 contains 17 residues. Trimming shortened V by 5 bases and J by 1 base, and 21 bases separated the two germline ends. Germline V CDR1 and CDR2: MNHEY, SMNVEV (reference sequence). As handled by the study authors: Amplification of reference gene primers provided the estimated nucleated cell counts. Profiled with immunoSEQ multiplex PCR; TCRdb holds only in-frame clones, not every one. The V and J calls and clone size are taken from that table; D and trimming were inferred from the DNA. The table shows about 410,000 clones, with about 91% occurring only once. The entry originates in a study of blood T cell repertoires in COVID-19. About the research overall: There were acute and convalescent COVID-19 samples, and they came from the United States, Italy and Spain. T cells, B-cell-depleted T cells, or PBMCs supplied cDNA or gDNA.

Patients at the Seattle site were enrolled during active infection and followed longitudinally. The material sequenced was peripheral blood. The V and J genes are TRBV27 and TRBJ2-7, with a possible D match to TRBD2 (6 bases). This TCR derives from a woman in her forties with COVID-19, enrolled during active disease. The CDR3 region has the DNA TGTGCCAGCAGTACAAAGATCCCCGGGACTGCTTCCTACGAGCAGTACTTC. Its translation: CASSTKIPGTASYEQYF.